The rows below give T cell receptor beta chains drawn from one sample of a study of blood T cell repertoires in COVID-19. Profiling relied on immunoSEQ multiplex PCR, and the TCRdb table lists in-frame clones only, not all of them. The table has about 82,000 clones, approximately 82% seen once; the top ten hold about a sixth. The material sequenced was peripheral blood. The origin of the receptors is a woman aged 60-75 years with acute or convalescent COVID-19. Both conserved end residues are part of each CDR3. Each record gives: clone size, V gene, D gene, J gene, CDR3 protein, CDR3 DNA. A D gene is named only where the DNA matches it firmly. Rows may omit the clone size; those that give it use once, few, many or a size class.

abundance: few
v_gene: TRBV19
d_gene: -
j_gene: TRBJ2-7
CDR3aa: CASSITGGGREQYF
CDR3nt: TGTGCCAGTAGTATAACTGGGGGGGGCCGCGAGCAGTACTTC

abundance: few
v_gene: TRBV14
d_gene: -
j_gene: TRBJ2-7
CDR3aa: CASSQADSYEQYF
CDR3nt: TGTGCCAGCAGCCAGGCAGACTCCTACGAGCAGTACTTC

abundance: -
v_gene: TRBV19
d_gene: TRBD1
j_gene: TRBJ2-7
CDR3aa: CASSMGTGVAYEQYF
CDR3nt: TGTGCCAGTAGTATGGGGACAGGGGTGGCCTACGAGCAGTACTTC

abundance: -
v_gene: TRBV27
d_gene: TRBD2
j_gene: TRBJ2-7
CDR3aa: CASTPIPRTSGSSYEQYF
CDR3nt: TGTGCCAGCACCCCTATCCCCCGGACTAGCGGGAGTTCCTACGAGCAGTACTTC

abundance: -
v_gene: TRBV4-2
d_gene: -
j_gene: TRBJ2-2
CDR3aa: CASSQDPHGGANTGELFF
CDR3nt: TGTGCCAGCAGCCAAGATCCACATGGCGGAGCCAACACCGGGGAGCTGTTTTTT

abundance: -
v_gene: TRBV5-1
d_gene: -
j_gene: TRBJ2-3
CDR3aa: CASRGGASDTQYF
CDR3nt: TGCGCCAGCAGAGGGGGGGCTTCGGATACGCAGTATTTT

abundance: -
v_gene: TRBV5-1
d_gene: -
j_gene: TRBJ2-7
CDR3aa: CASSPGGRVYEQYF
CDR3nt: TGCGCCAGCAGCCCCGGGGGGCGGGTTTACGAGCAGTACTTC

abundance: once
v_gene: TRBV9
d_gene: TRBD1
j_gene: TRBJ1-3
CDR3aa: CASSVGPRQGRNTIYF
CDR3nt: TGTGCCAGCAGCGTAGGCCCCCGACAGGGTAGGAACACCATATATTTT

abundance: -
v_gene: TRBV5-6
d_gene: -
j_gene: TRBJ2-3
CDR3aa: CASSLWAADTQYF
CDR3nt: TGTGCCAGCAGCTTGTGGGCCGCAGATACGCAGTATTTT

abundance: -
v_gene: TRBV7-9
d_gene: -
j_gene: TRBJ1-6
CDR3aa: CASSSDKGPRGNSPLHF
CDR3nt: TGTGCCAGCAGCTCCGACAAGGGCCCTAGGGGGAATTCACCCCTCCACTTT

abundance: -
v_gene: TRBV11-3
d_gene: -
j_gene: TRBJ1-5
CDR3aa: CASSQNGQSAQHF
CDR3nt: TGTGCCAGCAGCCAAAATGGACAATCGGCCCAGCATTTT

abundance: -
v_gene: TRBV7-2
d_gene: TRBD2
j_gene: TRBJ2-7
CDR3aa: CASSLAGSGAYEQYF
CDR3nt: TGTGCCAGCAGCTTAGCGGGTAGCGGGGCCTACGAGCAGTACTTC

abundance: -
v_gene: TRBV9
d_gene: TRBD2
j_gene: TRBJ2-7
CDR3aa: CASSVSSGSGTYEQYF
CDR3nt: TGTGCCAGCAGCGTTTCTAGCGGGAGTGGTACCTACGAGCAGTACTTC

abundance: -
v_gene: TRBV11-2
d_gene: TRBD2
j_gene: TRBJ2-5
CDR3aa: CASSIAGGLDETQYF
CDR3nt: TGTGCCAGCAGCATAGCGGGGGGGCTAGATGAGACCCAGTACTTC

abundance: -
v_gene: TRBV7-2
d_gene: -
j_gene: TRBJ2-3
CDR3aa: CASQVTSTDTQYF
CDR3nt: TGTGCCAGCCAGGTCACTAGCACAGATACGCAGTATTTT

abundance: once
v_gene: TRBV6-5
d_gene: TRBD1
j_gene: TRBJ1-1
CDR3aa: CASRKTTGANTEAFF
CDR3nt: TGTGCCAGCAGAAAAACGACAGGGGCGAACACTGAAGCTTTCTTT

abundance: -
v_gene: TRBV25-1
d_gene: -
j_gene: TRBJ1-2
CDR3aa: CASSKGPGWGYTF
CDR3nt: TGTGCCAGCAGTAAAGGTCCCGGGTGGGGCTACACCTTC

abundance: -
v_gene: TRBV6-5
d_gene: -
j_gene: TRBJ1-5
CDR3aa: CASRPGLGGPQHF
CDR3nt: TGTGCCAGCAGACCGGGGTTGGGAGGTCCCCAGCATTTT

abundance: -
v_gene: TRBV6-5
d_gene: TRBD1
j_gene: TRBJ1-6
CDR3aa: CASSSQGAVSPLHF
CDR3nt: TGTGCCAGCAGTTCCCAGGGGGCAGTTTCACCCCTCCACTTT

abundance: -
v_gene: TRBV5-6
d_gene: TRBD1
j_gene: TRBJ1-4
CDR3aa: CASSLVGTDNEKLFF
CDR3nt: TGTGCCAGCAGCTTGGTGGGGACAGATAATGAAAAACTGTTTTTT

abundance: -
v_gene: TRBV6-5
d_gene: -
j_gene: TRBJ1-5
CDR3aa: CASTPGDYSNQPQHF
CDR3nt: TGTGCCAGCACCCCAGGGGATTATAGCAATCAGCCCCAGCATTTT

abundance: -
v_gene: TRBV5-1
d_gene: -
j_gene: TRBJ2-1
CDR3aa: CASSTLPVNEQFF
CDR3nt: TGCGCCAGCAGCACCCTCCCGGTCAATGAGCAGTTCTTC

abundance: -
v_gene: TRBV12-2
d_gene: -
j_gene: TRBJ2-3
CDR3aa: CASRLLQRELRDTQYF
CDR3nt: TGTGCAAGTCGCTTATTACAGCGGGAGTTAAGAGATACGCAGTATTTT

abundance: -
v_gene: TRBV9
d_gene: TRBD1
j_gene: TRBJ2-7
CDR3aa: CASSVGFSPGTEYEQYF
CDR3nt: TGTGCCAGCAGCGTAGGGTTCTCCCCCGGGACAGAGTACGAGCAGTACTTC

abundance: -
v_gene: TRBV10-3
d_gene: TRBD1
j_gene: TRBJ2-1
CDR3aa: CAIRPDRGSYNEQFF
CDR3nt: TGTGCCATCAGACCGGACAGGGGATCTTACAATGAGCAGTTCTTC

abundance: -
v_gene: TRBV28
d_gene: TRBD1
j_gene: TRBJ1-3
CDR3aa: CASSGQGARSGNTIYF
CDR3nt: TGTGCCAGCAGCGGACAGGGGGCGCGTTCTGGAAACACCATATATTTT

abundance: -
v_gene: TRBV7-9
d_gene: -
j_gene: TRBJ1-6
CDR3aa: CASSRQGNNSPLHF
CDR3nt: TGTGCCAGCAGCCGCCAGGGCAATAATTCACCCCTCCACTTT

abundance: -
v_gene: TRBV6-5
d_gene: -
j_gene: TRBJ2-1
CDR3aa: CASKDRFSINEQFF
CDR3nt: TGTGCCAGCAAAGACAGATTCTCGATTAATGAGCAGTTCTTC